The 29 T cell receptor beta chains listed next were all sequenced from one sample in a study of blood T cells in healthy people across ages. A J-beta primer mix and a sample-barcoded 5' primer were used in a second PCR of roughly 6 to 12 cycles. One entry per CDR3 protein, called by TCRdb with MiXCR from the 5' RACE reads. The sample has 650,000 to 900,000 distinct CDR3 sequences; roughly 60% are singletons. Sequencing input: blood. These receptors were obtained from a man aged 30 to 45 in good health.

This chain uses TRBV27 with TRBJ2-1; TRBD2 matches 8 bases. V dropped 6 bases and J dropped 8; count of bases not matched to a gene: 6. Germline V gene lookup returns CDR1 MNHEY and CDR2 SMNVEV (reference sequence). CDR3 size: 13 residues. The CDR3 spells CASSTRAGDEQFF. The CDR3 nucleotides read TGTGCCAGCAGCACAAGAGCGGGAGATGAGCAGTTCTTC.

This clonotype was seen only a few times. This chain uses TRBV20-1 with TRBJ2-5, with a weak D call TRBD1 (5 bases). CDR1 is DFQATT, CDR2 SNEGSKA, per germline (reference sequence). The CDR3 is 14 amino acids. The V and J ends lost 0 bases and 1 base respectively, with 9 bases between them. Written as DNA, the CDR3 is TGCAGTGCTAGAGATCTGACAGCCCAAGAGACCCAGTACTTC. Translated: CSARDLTAQETQYF.

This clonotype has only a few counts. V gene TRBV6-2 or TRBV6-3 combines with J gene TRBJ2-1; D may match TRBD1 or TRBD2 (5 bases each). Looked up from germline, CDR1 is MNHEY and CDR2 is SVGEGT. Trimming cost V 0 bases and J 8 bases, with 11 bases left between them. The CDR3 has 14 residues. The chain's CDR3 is CASSYSLSGHEQFF. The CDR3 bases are TGTGCCAGCAGTTACTCTCTATCGGGGCATGAGCAGTTCTTC.

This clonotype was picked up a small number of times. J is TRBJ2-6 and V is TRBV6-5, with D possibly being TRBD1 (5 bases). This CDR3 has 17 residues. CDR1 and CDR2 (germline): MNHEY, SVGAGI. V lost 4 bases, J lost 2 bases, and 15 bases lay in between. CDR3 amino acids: CASSSSQGRPGANVLTF. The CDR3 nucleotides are TGTGCCAGCAGTTCATCCCAGGGTCGCCCTGGGGCCAACGTCCTGACTTTC.

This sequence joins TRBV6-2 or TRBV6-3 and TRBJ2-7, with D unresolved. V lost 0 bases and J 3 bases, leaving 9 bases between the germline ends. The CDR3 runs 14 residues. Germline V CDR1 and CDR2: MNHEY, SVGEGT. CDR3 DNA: TGTGCCAGCAGTTACTCGGGCGCCCGCTACGAGCAGTACTTC. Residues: CASSYSGARYEQYF.

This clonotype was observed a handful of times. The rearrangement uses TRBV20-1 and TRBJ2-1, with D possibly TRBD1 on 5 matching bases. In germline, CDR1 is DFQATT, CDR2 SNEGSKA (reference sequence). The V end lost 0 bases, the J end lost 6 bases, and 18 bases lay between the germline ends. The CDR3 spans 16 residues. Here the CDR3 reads CSARDRLGERFNEQFF. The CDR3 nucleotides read TGCAGTGCTAGAGATCGTCTAGGGGAAAGGTTCAATGAGCAGTTCTTC.

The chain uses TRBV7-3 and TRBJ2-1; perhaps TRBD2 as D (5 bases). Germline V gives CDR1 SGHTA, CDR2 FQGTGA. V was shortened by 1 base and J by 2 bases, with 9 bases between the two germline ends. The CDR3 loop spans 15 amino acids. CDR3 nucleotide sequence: TGTGCCAGCAGCTTAATTACCGGGGCCTACAATGAGCAGTTCTTC. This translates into CASSLITGAYNEQFF.

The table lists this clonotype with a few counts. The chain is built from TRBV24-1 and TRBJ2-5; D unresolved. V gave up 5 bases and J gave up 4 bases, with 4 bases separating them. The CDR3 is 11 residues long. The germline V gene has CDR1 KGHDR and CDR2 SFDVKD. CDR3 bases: TGTGCCACCAGTGTTGGAGAGACCCAGTACTTC. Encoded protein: CATSVGETQYF.

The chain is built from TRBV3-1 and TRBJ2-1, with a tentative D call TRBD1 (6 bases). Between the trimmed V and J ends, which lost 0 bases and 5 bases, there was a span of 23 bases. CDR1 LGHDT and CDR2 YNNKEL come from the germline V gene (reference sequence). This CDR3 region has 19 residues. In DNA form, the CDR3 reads TGTGCCAGCAGCCAAGATAGGCAGGGGCTATCCAGGGGTAACAATGAGCAGTTCTTC. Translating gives CASSQDRQGLSRGNNEQFF.

CDR3 amino acids: CATSRVLGQPTPLHF. CDR3 bases: TGTGCCACCAGCAGGGTCCTGGGGCAGCCAACACCCCTCCACTTT. The V call is TRBV15, the J call TRBJ1-6; D is possibly TRBD1 (5 bases). CDR1 is LNHNV, CDR2 YYDKDF, per germline (reference sequence). This CDR3 has 15 amino acids. Trimming removed 3 bases at V and 11 bases at J, with 17 bases between.

CDR3 residues: CASSPRTGEWEQYF. The CDR3 nucleotides read TGTGCCAGCAGTCCAAGGACAGGGGAGTGGGAGCAGTACTTC. The genes are TRBV28 and TRBJ2-7, with 9 positions matching TRBD1. Trimming at V came to 5 bases and at J to 7 bases, leaving 9 bases not matched to a gene. The CDR3 consists of 14 residues. CDR1 and CDR2 from the germline V gene are MDHEN and SYDVKM.

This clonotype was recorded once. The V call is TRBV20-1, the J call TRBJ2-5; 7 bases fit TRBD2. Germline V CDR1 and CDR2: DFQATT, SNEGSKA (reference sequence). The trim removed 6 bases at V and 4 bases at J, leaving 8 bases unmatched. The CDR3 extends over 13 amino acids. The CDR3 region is CSANGGTGETQYF. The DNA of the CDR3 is TGCAGTGCCAACGGGGGGACGGGAGAGACCCAGTACTTC.

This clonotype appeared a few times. CDR3 amino acids: CSASGGQGDYEQYF. CDR3 sequence (DNA): TGCAGTGCTAGTGGGGGACAGGGTGACTACGAGCAGTACTTC. V is TRBV20-1 and J is TRBJ2-7; 9 bases line up with TRBD1. Per germline, CDR1 DFQATT and CDR2 SNEGSKA (reference sequence). The CDR3 runs 14 residues. V shed 3 bases and J 3 bases; nucleotides not matched to a gene: 6.

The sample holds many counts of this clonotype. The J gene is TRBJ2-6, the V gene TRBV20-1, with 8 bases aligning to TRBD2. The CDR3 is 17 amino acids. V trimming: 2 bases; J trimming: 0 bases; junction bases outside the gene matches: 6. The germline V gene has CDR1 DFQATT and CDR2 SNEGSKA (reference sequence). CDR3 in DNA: TGCAGTGCTAGATCTCCGGGGGGGCCCTCTGGGGCCAACGTCCTGACTTTC. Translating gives CSARSPGGPSGANVLTF.

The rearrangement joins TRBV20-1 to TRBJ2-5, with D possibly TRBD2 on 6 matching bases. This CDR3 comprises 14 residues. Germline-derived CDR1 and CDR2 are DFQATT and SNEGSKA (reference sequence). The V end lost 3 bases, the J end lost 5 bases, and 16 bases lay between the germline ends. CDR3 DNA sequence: TGCAGTGCTAGGCGGGGACCCGGGGGTGAGACCCAGTACTTC. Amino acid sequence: CSARRGPGGETQYF.

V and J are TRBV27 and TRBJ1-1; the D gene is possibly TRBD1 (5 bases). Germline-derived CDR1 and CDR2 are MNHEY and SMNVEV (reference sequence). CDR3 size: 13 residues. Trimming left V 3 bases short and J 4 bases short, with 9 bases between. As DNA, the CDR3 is TGTGCCAGCAGTTTCTTGGGGGTCACTGAAGCTTTCTTT. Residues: CASSFLGVTEAFF.

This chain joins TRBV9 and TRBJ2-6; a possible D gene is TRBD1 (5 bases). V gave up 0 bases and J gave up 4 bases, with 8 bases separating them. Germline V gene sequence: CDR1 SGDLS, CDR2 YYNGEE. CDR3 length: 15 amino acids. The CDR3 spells CASSVGGAGANVLTF. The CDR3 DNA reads TGTGCCAGCAGCGTAGGTGGGGCAGGGGCCAACGTCCTGACTTTC.

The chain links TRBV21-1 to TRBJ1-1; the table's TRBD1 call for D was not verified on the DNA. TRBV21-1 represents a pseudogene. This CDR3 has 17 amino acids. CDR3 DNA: TGTGCCAGCAGCATTGCCCAGGGGTCCCAATTGAACACTGAAGCTTTCTTT. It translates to CASSIAQGSQLNTEAFF.

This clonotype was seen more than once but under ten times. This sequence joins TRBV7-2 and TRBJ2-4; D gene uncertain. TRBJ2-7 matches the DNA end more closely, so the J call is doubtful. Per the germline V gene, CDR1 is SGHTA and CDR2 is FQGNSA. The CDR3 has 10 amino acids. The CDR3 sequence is CASSQSEQYF. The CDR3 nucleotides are TGTGCCAGCAGCCAATCCGAGCAGTACTTC.

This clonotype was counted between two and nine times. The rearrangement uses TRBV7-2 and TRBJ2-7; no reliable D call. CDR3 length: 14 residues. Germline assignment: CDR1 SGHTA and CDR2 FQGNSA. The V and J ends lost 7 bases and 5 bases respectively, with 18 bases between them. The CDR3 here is CASTYPGVGNEQYF. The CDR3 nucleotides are TGTGCCAGCACCTACCCCGGAGTGGGGAACGAGCAGTACTTC.

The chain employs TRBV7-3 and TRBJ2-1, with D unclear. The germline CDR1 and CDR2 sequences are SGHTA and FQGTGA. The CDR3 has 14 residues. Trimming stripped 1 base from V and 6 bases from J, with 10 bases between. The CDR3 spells CASSLRGLSNEQFF. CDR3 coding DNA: TGTGCCAGCAGCTTAAGGGGTCTGAGCAATGAGCAGTTCTTC.

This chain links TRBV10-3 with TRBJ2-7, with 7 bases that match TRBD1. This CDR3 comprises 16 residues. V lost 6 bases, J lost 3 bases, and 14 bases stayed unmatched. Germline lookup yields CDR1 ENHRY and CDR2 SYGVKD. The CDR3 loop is CAISHPNGTVDYEQYF. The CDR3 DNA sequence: TGTGCCATCAGCCACCCTAACGGGACAGTCGACTACGAGCAGTACTTC.

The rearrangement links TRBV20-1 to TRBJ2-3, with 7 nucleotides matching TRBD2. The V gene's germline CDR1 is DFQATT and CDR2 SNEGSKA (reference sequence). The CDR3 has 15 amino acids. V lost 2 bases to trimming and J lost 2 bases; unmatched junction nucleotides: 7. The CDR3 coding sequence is TGCAGTGCTAGACTGGCGGGGGAGATCACAGATACGCAGTATTTT. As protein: CSARLAGEITDTQYF.

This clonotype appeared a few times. CDR3 residues: CASSLGQQNEKLFF. The CDR3 DNA is TGCGCCAGCAGCTTGGGACAGCAGAATGAAAAACTGTTTTTT. The chain is built from TRBV5-1 and TRBJ1-4; weak D call: TRBD1 (5 bases). Trimming stripped 0 bases from V and 5 bases from J, with 8 bases between. The CDR3 runs to 14 residues. In germline, CDR1 is SGHRS, CDR2 YFSETQ.

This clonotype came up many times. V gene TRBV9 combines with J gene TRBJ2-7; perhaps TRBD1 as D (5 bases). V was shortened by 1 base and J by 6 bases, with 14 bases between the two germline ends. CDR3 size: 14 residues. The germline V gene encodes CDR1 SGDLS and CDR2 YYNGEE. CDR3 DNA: TGTGCCAGCAGCGTAACTTGGCAGGGTCCCGAGCAGTACTTC. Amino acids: CASSVTWQGPEQYF.

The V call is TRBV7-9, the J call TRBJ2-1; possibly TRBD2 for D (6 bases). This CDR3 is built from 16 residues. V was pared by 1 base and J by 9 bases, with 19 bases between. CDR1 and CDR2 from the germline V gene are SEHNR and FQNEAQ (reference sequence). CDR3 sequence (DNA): TGTGCCAGCAGCTTAGAACAGACCGCCAGGCGGGGTGAGCAGTTCTTC. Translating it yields CASSLEQTARRGEQFF.

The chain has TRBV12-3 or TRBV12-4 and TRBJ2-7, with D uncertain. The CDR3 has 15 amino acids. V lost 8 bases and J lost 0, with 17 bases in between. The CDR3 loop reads CASADPKTSSYEQYF. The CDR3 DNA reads TGTGCCAGCGCCGACCCGAAGACGAGCTCCTACGAGCAGTACTTC.

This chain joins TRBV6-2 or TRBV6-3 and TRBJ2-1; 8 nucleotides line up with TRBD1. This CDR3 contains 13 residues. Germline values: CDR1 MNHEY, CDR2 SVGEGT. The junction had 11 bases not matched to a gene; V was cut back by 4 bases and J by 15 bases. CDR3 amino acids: CASSSSSGGLRFF. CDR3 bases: TGTGCCAGCAGTTCCTCGTCAGGGGGCTTGAGGTTCTTC.

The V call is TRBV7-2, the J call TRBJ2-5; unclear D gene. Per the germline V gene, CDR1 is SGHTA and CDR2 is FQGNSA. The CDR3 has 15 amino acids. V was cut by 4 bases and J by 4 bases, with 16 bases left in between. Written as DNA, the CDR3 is TGTGCCAGCAGCTCCCCAAGGAGACTCCTAGAGACCCAGTACTTC. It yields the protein CASSSPRRLLETQYF.